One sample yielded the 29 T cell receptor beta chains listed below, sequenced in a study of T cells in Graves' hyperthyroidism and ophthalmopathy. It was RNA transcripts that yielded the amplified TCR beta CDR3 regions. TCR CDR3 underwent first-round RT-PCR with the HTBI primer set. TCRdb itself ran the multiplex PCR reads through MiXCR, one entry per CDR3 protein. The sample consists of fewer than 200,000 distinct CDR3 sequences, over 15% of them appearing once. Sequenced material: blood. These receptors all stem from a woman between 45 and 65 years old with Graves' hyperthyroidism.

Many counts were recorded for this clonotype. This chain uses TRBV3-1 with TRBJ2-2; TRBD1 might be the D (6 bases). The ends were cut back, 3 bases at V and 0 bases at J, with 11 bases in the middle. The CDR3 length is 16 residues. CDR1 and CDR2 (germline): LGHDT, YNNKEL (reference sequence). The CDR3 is CASSHYRVSNTGELFF. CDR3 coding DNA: TGTGCCAGCAGCCATTACAGGGTCTCGAACACCGGGGAGCTGTTTTTT.

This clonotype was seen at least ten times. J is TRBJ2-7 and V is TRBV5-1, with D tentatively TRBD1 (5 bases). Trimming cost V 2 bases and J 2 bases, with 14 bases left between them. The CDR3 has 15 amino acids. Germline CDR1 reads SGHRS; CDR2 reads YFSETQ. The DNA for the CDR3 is TGCGCCAGCAGCTTAGGGTTGGGGCTGGCCTACGAGCAGTACTTC. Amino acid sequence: CASSLGLGLAYEQYF.

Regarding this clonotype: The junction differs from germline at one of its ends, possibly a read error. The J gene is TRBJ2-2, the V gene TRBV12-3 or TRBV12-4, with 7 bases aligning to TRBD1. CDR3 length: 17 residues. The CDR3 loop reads CASRIEPWQGDTGEPFF. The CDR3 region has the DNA TGTGCCAGCAGGATCGAACCGTGGCAGGGGGACACCGGGGAGCCGTTTTTT.

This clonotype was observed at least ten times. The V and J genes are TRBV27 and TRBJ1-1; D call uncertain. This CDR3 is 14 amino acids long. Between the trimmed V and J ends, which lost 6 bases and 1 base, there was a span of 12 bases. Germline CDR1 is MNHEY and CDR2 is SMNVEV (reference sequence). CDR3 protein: CASRGWGTNTEAFF. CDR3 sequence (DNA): TGTGCCAGCAGAGGGTGGGGAACGAACACTGAAGCTTTCTTT.

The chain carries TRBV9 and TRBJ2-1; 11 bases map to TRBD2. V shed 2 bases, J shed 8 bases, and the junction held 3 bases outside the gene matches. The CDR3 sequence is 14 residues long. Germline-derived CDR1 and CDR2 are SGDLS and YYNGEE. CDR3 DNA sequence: TGTGCCAGCAGCGTTAGCGGGGGGGCCTATGAGCAGTTCTTC. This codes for CASSVSGGAYEQFF.

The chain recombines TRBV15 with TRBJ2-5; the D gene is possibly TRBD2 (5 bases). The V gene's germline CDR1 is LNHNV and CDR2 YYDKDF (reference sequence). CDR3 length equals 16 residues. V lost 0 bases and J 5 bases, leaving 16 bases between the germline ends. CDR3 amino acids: CATSRDLASGPETQYF. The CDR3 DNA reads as TGTGCCACCAGCAGAGATCTGGCGAGCGGCCCCGAGACCCAGTACTTC.

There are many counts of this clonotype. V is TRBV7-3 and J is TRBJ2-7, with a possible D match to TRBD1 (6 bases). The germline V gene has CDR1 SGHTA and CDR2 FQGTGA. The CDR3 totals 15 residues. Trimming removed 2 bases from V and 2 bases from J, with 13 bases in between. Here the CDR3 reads CASSLDQGPTYEQYF. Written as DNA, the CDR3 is TGTGCCAGCAGCTTAGACCAGGGGCCGACCTACGAGCAGTACTTC.

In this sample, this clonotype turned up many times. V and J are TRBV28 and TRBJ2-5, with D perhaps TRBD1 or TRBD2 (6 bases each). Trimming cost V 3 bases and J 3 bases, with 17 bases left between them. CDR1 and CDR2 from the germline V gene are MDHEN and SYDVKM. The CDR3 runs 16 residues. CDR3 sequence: CASSFPGGGLKETQYF. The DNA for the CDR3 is TGTGCCAGCAGTTTCCCCGGGGGCGGCCTCAAAGAGACCCAGTACTTC.

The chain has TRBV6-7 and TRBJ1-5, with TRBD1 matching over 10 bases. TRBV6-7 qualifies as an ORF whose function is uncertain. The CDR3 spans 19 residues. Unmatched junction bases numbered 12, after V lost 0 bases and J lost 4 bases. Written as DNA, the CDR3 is TGTGCCAGCAGTTACTCGATTGTTTGGGACAGGGGAGTAAATCAGCCCCAGCATTTT. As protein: CASSYSIVWDRGVNQPQHF.

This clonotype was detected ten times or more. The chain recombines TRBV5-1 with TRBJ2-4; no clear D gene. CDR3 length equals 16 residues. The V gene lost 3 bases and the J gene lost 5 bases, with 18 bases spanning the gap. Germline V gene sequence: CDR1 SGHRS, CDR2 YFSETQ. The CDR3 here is CASSSSTRTTENIQYF. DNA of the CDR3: TGCGCCAGCAGCTCCTCTACCCGTACCACAGAAAACATTCAGTACTTC.

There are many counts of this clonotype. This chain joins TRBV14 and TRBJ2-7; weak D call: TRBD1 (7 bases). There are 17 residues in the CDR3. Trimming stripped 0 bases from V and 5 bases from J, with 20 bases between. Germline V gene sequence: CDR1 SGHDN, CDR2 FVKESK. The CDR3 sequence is CASSQDLVQGGRHEQYF. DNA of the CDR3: TGTGCCAGCAGCCAAGACCTGGTTCAGGGGGGTCGGCACGAGCAGTACTTC.

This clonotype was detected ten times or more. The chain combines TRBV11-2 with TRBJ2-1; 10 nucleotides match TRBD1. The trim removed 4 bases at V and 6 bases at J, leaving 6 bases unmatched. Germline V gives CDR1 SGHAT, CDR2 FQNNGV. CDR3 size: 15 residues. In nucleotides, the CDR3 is TGTGCCAGCAGCTCACCCGGGACAGGGGTCAATGAGCAGTTCTTC. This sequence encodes CASSSPGTGVNEQFF.

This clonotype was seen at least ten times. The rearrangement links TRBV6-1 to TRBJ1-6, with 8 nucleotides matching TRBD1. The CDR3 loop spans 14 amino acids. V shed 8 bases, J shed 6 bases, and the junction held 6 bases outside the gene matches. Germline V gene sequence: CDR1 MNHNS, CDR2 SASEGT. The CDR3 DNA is TGTGCCAGCTCCCGGGACAGGTCTAATTCACCCCTCCACTTT. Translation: CASSRDRSNSPLHF.

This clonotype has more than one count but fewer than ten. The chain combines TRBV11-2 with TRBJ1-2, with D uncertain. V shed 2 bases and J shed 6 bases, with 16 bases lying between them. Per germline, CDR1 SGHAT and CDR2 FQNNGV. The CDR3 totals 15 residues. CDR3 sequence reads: CASSLIEGSIHGYTF. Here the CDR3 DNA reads TGTGCCAGCAGCTTAATTGAGGGCTCGATCCATGGCTACACCTTC.

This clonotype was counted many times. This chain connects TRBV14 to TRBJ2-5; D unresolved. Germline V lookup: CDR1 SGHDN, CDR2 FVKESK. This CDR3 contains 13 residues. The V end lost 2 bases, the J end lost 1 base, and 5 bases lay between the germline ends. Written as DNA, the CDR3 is TGTGCCAGCAGCCAATTCTTCCAAGAGACCCAGTACTTC. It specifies CASSQFFQETQYF. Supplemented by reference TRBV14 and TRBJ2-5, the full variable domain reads EAGVTQFPSHSVIEKGQTVTLRCDPISGHDNLYWYRRVMGKEIKFLLHFVKESKQDESGMPNNRFLAERTGGTYSTLKVQPAELEDSGVYFCASSQFFQETQYFGPGTRLLVL.

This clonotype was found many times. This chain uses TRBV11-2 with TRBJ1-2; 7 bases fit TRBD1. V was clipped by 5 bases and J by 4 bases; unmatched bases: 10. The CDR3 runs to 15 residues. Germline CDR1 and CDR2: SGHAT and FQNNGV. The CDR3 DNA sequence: TGTGCCAGCAGCCCCGGGACAGTTTTCCCCTATGGCTACACCTTC. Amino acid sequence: CASSPGTVFPYGYTF. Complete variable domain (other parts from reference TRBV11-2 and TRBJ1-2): EAGVAQSPRYKIIEKRQSVAFWCNPISGHATLYWYQQILGQGPKLLIQFQNNGVVDDSQLPKDRFSAERLKGVDSTLKIQPAKLEDSAVYLCASSPGTVFPYGYTFGSGTRLTVV.

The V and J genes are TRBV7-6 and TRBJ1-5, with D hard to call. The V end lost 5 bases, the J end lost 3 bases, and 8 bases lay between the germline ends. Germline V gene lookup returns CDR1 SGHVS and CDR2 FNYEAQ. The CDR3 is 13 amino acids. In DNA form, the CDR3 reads TGTGCCAGCAGCGCAACAAACAATCAGCCCCAGCATTTT. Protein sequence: CASSATNNQPQHF.

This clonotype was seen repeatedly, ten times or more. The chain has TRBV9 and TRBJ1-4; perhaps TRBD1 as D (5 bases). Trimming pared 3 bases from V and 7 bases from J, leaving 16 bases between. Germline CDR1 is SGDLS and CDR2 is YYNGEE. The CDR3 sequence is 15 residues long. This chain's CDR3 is CASSEGGAVIEKLFF. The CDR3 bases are TGTGCCAGCAGCGAGGGCGGGGCAGTCATTGAAAAACTGTTTTTT.

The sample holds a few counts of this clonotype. The CDR3 region is CASSPFDRADEQYF. The CDR3 coding sequence is TGTGCCAGCAGCCCCTTCGACAGGGCGGACGAGCAGTACTTC. The chain uses TRBV9 and TRBJ2-7; 7 nucleotides line up with TRBD1. This CDR3 is 14 amino acids long. Germline V gene lookup returns CDR1 SGDLS and CDR2 YYNGEE. The V and J ends lost 4 bases and 5 bases, in that order; junction bases with no gene match: 9.

The CDR3 sequence is CASSEGARDTQYF. In DNA form, the CDR3 reads TGTGCCAGCAGTGAGGGGGCGAGAGATACGCAGTATTTT. The genes are TRBV7-2 and TRBJ2-3; 7 nucleotides line up with TRBD1. Germline V gene sequence: CDR1 SGHTA, CDR2 FQGNSA. This CDR3 is built from 13 residues. Trimming at V came to 6 bases and at J to 5 bases, leaving 5 bases not matched to a gene.

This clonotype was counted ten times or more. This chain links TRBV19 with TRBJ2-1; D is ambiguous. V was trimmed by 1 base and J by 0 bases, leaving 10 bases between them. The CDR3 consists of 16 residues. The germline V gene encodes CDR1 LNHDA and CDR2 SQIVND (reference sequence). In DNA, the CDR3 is TGTGCCAGTAGTATAGGTCCGTCACGCTCCTACAATGAGCAGTTCTTC. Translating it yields CASSIGPSRSYNEQFF.

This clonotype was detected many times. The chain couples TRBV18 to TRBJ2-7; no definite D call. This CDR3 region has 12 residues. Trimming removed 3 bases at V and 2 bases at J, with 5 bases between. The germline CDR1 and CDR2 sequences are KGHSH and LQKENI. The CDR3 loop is CASSPQTYEQYF. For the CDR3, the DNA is TGTGCCAGCTCACCTCAAACCTACGAGCAGTACTTC.

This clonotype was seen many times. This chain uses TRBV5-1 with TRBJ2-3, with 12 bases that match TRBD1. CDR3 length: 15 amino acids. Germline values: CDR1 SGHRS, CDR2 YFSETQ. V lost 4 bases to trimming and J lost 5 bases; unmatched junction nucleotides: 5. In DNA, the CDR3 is TGCGCCAGCAGCGGGACAGGGGGCGCGGGAGATACGCAGTATTTT. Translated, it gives CASSGTGGAGDTQYF. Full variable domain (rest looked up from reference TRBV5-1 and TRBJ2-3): KAGVTQTPRYLIKTRGQQVTLSCSPISGHRSVSWYQQTPGQGLQFLFEYFSETQRNKGNFPGRFSGRQFSNSRSEMNVSTLELGDSALYLCASSGTGGAGDTQYFGPGTRLTVL.

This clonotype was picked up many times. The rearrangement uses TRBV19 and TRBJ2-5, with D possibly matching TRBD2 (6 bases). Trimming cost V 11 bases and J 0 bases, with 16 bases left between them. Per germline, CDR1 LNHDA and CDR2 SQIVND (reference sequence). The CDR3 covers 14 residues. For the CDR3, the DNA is TGTGCCTCAAGTGGGGGGAGGTACCAAGAGACCCAGTACTTC. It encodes CASSGGRYQETQYF.

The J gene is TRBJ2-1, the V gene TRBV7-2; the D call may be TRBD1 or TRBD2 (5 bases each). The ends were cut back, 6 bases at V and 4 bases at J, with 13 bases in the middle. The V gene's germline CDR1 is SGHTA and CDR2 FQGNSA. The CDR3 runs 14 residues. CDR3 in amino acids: CASSREWGYNEQFF. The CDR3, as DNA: TGTGCCAGCAGTAGAGAGTGGGGGTACAATGAGCAGTTCTTC.

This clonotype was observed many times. This chain's CDR3 is CASSYRKGKGGDEQYF. In DNA, the CDR3 is TGTGCCAGCAGCTATCGCAAGGGGAAAGGCGGAGACGAGCAGTACTTC. This chain joins TRBV11-1 and TRBJ2-7; D is possibly TRBD1 (5 bases). Germline-derived CDR1 and CDR2 are SGHAT and FQDESV (reference sequence). V was pared by 4 bases and J by 5 bases, with 21 bases between. CDR3 length: 16 residues.

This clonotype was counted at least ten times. In DNA form, the CDR3 reads TGTGCCAGCAGCTTAGCCCTGACAGGGTTTAATGGCTACACCTTC. This gives the protein CASSLALTGFNGYTF. V usage is TRBV7-2 and J usage is TRBJ1-2; TRBD1 agrees at 7 bases. With 0 bases clipped from V and 6 bases from J, the junction kept 7 bases outside the gene matches. This CDR3 has 15 residues. Germline V gene sequence: CDR1 SGHTA, CDR2 FQGNSA.

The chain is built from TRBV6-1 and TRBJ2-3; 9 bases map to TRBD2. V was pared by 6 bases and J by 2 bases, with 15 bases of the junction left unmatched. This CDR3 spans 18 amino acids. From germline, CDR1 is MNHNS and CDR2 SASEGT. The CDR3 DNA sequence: TGTGCCAGCAGAACAGACCCGGGACTAGCAGAAGCCACAGATACGCAGTATTTT. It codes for CASRTDPGLAEATDTQYF.

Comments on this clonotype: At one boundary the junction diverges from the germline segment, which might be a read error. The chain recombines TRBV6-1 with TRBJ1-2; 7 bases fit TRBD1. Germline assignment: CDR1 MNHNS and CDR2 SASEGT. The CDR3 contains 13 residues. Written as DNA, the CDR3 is TGTGCCAGCAGGGGACAGAGGCGCTATGTCTTGCCCTTC. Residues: CASRGQRRYVLPF.